This T cell receptor (beta chain) was captured in a study of cytomegalovirus exposure and HLA in healthy donors. The study's findings and limits: The dataset shows that most TCR sequences were rare, while some public TCRs occurred in many donors.

V lost 3 bases, J lost 4 bases, and 12 bases lay in between. Germline CDR1 reads MRHNA; CDR2 reads SNTAGT. The CDR3 runs 14 residues. Amplification used 60 Vbeta primers and 13 Jbeta primers. The method was immunoSEQ multiplex PCR; TCRdb's version includes in-frame clones alone and lacks a portion of them. Of under 150,000 clones in the sample, about 82% were seen once. In the case of this clone: Its antigen is as yet unknown.

The sequencing sample was made of PBMCs. The chain couples TRBV6-4 to TRBJ1-2, with TRBD1 as a possible D gene (5 bases). The sequence was collected from a male donor in good health and CMV-seronegative. The CDR3 nucleotides read TGTGCCAGCAGTGAGGGGGGGTTAGGCTATGGCTACACCTTC. It codes for CASSEGGLGYGYTF.